One and the same sample provided the 9 T cell receptor beta chains below, sequenced in a study of cytomegalovirus exposure and HLA in healthy donors. Primers: 60 Vbeta forward and 13 Jbeta reverse. Clones were sequenced by immunoSEQ multiplex PCR, and TCRdb holds only the in-frame ones, with some missing. The sample consists of more than 95,000 clones, 77% of them appearing once. Sequencing input: PBMCs. The source is a woman aged 40-49 years in good health and CMV-seropositive.

The genes are TRBV28 and TRBJ1-5; no firm D call. This CDR3 spans 15 amino acids. Trimming stripped 5 bases from V and 0 bases from J, with 11 bases between. Germline CDR1 MDHEN, CDR2 SYDVKM. This CDR3 is CASSRPGNSNQPQHF. The CDR3, as DNA: TGTGCCAGCAGTAGACCAGGAAATAGCAATCAGCCCCAGCATTTT. The variable domain in full, with the rest retrieved from reference TRBV28 and TRBJ1-5, is DVKVTQSSRYLVKRTGEKVFLECVQDMDHENMFWYRQDPGLGLRLIYFSYDVKMKEKGDIPEGYSVSREKKERFSLILESASTNQTSMYLCASSRPGNSNQPQHFGDGTRLSIL.

V usage is TRBV5-6 and J usage is TRBJ2-7, with D possibly matching TRBD1 (5 bases). Trimming pared 4 bases from V and 2 bases from J, leaving 13 bases between. The germline CDR1 and CDR2 sequences are SGHDT and YYEEEE. This CDR3 has 14 residues. The chain's CDR3 is CASSPGAGTYEQYF. For the CDR3, the DNA is TGTGCCAGCAGCCCTGGGGCTGGCACCTACGAGCAGTACTTC.

The rearrangement uses TRBV2 and TRBJ2-7; D gene ambiguous. Germline CDR1 reads SNHLY; CDR2 reads FYNNEI. V lost 0 bases, J lost 9 bases, and 6 bases lay in between. The CDR3 consists of 11 residues. The CDR3 loop is CASSEAARQYF. The CDR3 coding sequence is TGTGCCAGCAGTGAAGCTGCTAGGCAGTACTTC.

The chain joins TRBV15 to TRBJ2-1; tentatively, D is TRBD1 (6 bases). Germline loops: CDR1 LNHNV, CDR2 YYDKDF (reference sequence). There are 16 residues in the CDR3. V shed 0 bases and J shed 7 bases, with 16 bases lying between them. The CDR3 DNA reads as TGTGCCACCAGCAGAGAGGTGGGCAGGGGCTGGAATGAGCAGTTCTTC. This gives the protein CATSREVGRGWNEQFF.

The J gene is TRBJ2-3, the V gene TRBV11-2, with a tentative D call TRBD2 (6 bases). Germline V gene data show CDR1 as SGHAT and CDR2 as FQNNGV. The CDR3 has 18 amino acids. V dropped 0 bases and J dropped 6 bases, with 22 bases sitting between them. As DNA, the CDR3 is TGTGCCAGCAGCTTAGAGTTGGGGACTTCCTGGGGAGTGGATACGCAGTATTTT. The encoded protein is CASSLELGTSWGVDTQYF.

The chain couples TRBV7-9 to TRBJ1-1; D perhaps matches TRBD1 (6 bases). V lost 5 bases to trimming and J lost 6 bases, with 19 bases between them. Germline lookup yields CDR1 SEHNR and CDR2 FQNEAQ (reference sequence). The CDR3 consists of 15 residues. The chain's CDR3 is CASSQGVGHRAEAFF. CDR3 coding DNA: TGTGCCAGCAGCCAAGGCGTGGGCCACAGGGCTGAAGCTTTCTTT.

The gene calls are TRBV5-5 and TRBJ1-3, with D unclear. The CDR3 spans 14 residues. The germline V gene has CDR1 SGHKS and CDR2 YYEKEE (reference sequence). The V and J ends lost 2 bases and 2 bases respectively, with 8 bases between them. The CDR3 loop reads CASSFPGTGNTIYF. The CDR3, as DNA: TGTGCCAGCAGCTTTCCGGGGACTGGAAACACCATATATTTT.

The rearrangement uses TRBV28 and TRBJ1-2, with 8 bases identical to TRBD1. The germline V gene encodes CDR1 MDHEN and CDR2 SYDVKM. The CDR3 length is 14 residues. Losses at the gene ends were 7 bases for V and 5 bases for J; bases not matched to a gene: 9. The CDR3 sequence is CASTLQGARYGYTF. CDR3 sequence (DNA): TGTGCCAGCACCCTCCAGGGGGCGCGGTATGGCTACACCTTC.

The V gene is TRBV29-1, the J gene TRBJ1-1, with D unclear. CDR3 size: 13 residues. CDR1 and CDR2 from the germline V gene are SQVTM and ANQGSEA. Trimming pared 3 bases from V and 6 bases from J, leaving 14 bases between. CDR3 residues: CSVDSGRGAEAFF. DNA for the CDR3: TGCAGCGTTGATAGTGGGCGCGGGGCTGAAGCTTTCTTT. Variable domain in full (rest from reference TRBV29-1 and TRBJ1-1): SAVISQKPSRDICQRGTSLTIQCQVDSQVTMMFWYRQQPGQSLTLIATANQGSEATYESGFVIDKFPISRPNLTFSTLTVSNMSPEDSSIYLCSVDSGRGAEAFFGQGTRLTVV.